The clone carrying this T cell receptor (beta chain) was seen just once. Its antigen is not identified. Germline CDR1 and CDR2: SGHNT and YYREEE (reference sequence). Trimming took 0 bases from V and 6 from J; bases not matched to a gene: 3. CDR3 length: 15 amino acids. Among the donors, all were Caucasian adults who lived in Nashville, Tennessee. Unsorted material relied on 90 million to 100 million PBMCs as the source of genomic DNA. Around 30,000 T cell genomes (around 300 ng DNA) went into each PBMC replicate. The table came from immunoSEQ multiplex PCR; TCRdb's copy has only in-frame clones and leaves some out. The sample has about 470,000 clones, 79% seen once. The record originates from a study of shared clonotypes between healthy human individuals. Study-wide results and limits: Sequencing depth was predicted to influence how clonotypes are shared among donors.

The chain joins TRBV5-4 to TRBJ1-5, with 10 bases fitting TRBD1. This receptor was identified in a woman aged 40 to 50 in good health. Some clones in this sample may be carry-over from other donors' samples. Sequencing was done on a sample of PBMCs. In nucleotides, the CDR3 is TGTGCCAGCAGCTTGGGGGGACAGGGGAGTCAGCCCCAGCATTTT. Amino acid sequence: CASSLGGQGSQPQHF.